The rows below give T cell receptor beta chains drawn from one sample of a study of regulatory T cells in long-lasting Graves disease. One entry per CDR3 protein, called by TCRdb with MiXCR from the multiplex PCR reads. The sample holds 350,000 to 400,000 distinct CDR3 sequences, around 15% seen once. The sample was peripheral blood mononuclear cells (PBMCs), taken at new diagnosis, from a patient treated with antithyroid drugs. The receptors derive from a female donor with Graves disease. The conserved cysteine and the conserved F or W are not part of the CDR3 here. The D gene is left open where the match is weak.

V gene	J gene	D gene	CDR3 protein
TRBV24-1	TRBJ2-3	TRBD1	ATSATGVSTDTQY
TRBV27	TRBJ2-5	.	ASSEGDWLETQY
TRBV4-3	TRBJ1-4	.	ASSQGGGYGEKLF
TRBV6-2/TRBV6-3	TRBJ2-3	TRBD2	ASSYASGSPTDTQY
TRBV6-5	TRBJ2-5	TRBD1	ASSYSLGTGGSTIGGTQY
TRBV3-1	TRBJ2-1	.	ASSPMTQDKEQF
TRBV5-1	TRBJ1-2	.	ASTLDGGYT
TRBV27	TRBJ2-3	.	ASWRADTQY
TRBV18	TRBJ2-5	.	ASSPPGSIPQETQY
TRBV19	TRBJ1-2	TRBD1	ASSPRDRDFYGYT
TRBV5-1	TRBJ1-2	.	ASSLDRVNYGYT
TRBV24-1	TRBJ2-1	TRBD2	ATSDSLAGEAYNEQF
TRBV7-9	TRBJ2-1	TRBD1	ASWAGTGKQNNEQF
TRBV6-2/TRBV6-3	TRBJ2-6	.	ASSLDLMGARAPGANVLT
TRBV30	TRBJ1-1	.	AWSVWGRNTEAF